One T cell receptor beta chain is described in this entry. No cognate antigen has been identified for it. Base qualities are not recorded, but no much larger clone differs from it by a single base. Patients with ophthalmopathy had moderately to severely active disease, with a Clinical Activity Score of 3 or more, a NOSPECS grade of 4 or more, and a disease duration of less than 3 months. Anyone with other autoimmune diseases, uncontrolled infections, pregnancy or lactation was excluded from the study. Clinical symptoms, serum thyroxine, TRAb, thyroid ultrasound and orbital computed tomography were used for diagnosis. PBMCs were isolated from approximately 10 ml of fresh peripheral blood by Ficoll-Paque density gradient centrifugation. Total RNA was extracted using Trizol reagent, and RNA quality was checked on an Agilent 2100 Bioanalyzer. From a lookup of the germline V gene (reference sequence), CDR1 and CDR2 are DFQATT and SNEGSKA. The CDR3, from cysteine to phenylalanine, totals 12 residues. Only the CDR3 region is kept as DNA, spanning 36 bases read in frame from base 1. Between the V and J ends, shortened by 4 bases and 2 bases respectively, the junction contains 9 bases.

The sample originates from a study of Graves' ophthalmopathy and Graves' hyperthyroidism listed by TCRdb under 2018. In terms of the full investigation: Peripheral blood samples were taken at the time of initial diagnosis, before any treatment was given. To explore V-J signatures that separate ophthalmopathy from hyperthyroidism, a discovery set of about a hundred patients was enrolled, consisting of 43 with ophthalmopathy and around 60 with stable hyperthyroidism. An independent validation cohort was composed of roughly 18 hyperthyroidism patients and about 17 patients who later progressed from hyperthyroidism to ophthalmopathy. To tell Graves' ophthalmopathy apart from Graves' hyperthyroidism, and to predict which patients would progress to ophthalmopathy, the study relied on TCR beta repertoire signatures. In total, approximately 130 blood samples were TCR-sequenced: approximately 42 ophthalmopathy, some 75 hyperthyroidism and approximately 17 hyperthyroidism-to-ophthalmopathy patients. Following sampling, methimazole starting at 30 mg daily was administered to hyperthyroidism patients, and high-dose intravenous methylprednisolone was administered to ophthalmopathy patients. In roughly 6 hyperthyroidism patients, the T-cell repertoire of thyroid tissue was compared with the T-cell repertoire of blood. General conclusions and limits of the study: Ophthalmopathy was separated from stable hyperthyroidism by the 13-signature model with about 89% sensitivity and roughly 83% specificity in cross-validation and with 80%/75% in the test set. In validation, the model predicted ophthalmopathy progression with roughly 68% sensitivity and roughly 72% specificity; some twelve predicted patients were CT-confirmed with GO in a median of roughly 6.8 months. Most expanded thyroid clonotypes with a frequency above 0.001 also appeared in blood, which suggests that blood repertoires may reflect the immune response in the thyroid. Sample size was not statistically predetermined, and group allocation was not concealed from the investigators.

For repertoire sequencing, TCR beta CDR3 regions were amplified from RNA transcripts. The first round of RT-PCR was done with HTBI primers and the Qiagen OneStep RT-PCR kit, and was followed by a second round of multiplex PCR, then size selection and purification. Libraries were sequenced paired-end with 100 bp reads on an Illumina HiSeq2000. The study's processing was this. SOAPnuke was used for read processing, and reads with adapters, uncalled bases, a mean Phred below 15, or no exact constant-primer or identifier match were discarded. COPE v1.2.5 was used to merge the high-quality paired reads. Each unique nucleotide sequence was defined as a clonotype, and clonotypes were aligned to IMGT TRB V, D and J references with MiTCR v1.1. The analysis was limited to V-J combinations with a frequency above 0.0001, which together covered 98% to 99.2% of repertoires. A TCR clonal expansion and chaos score per V-J combination was defined as the ratio of F50 clonal expansion to chaos observed in the TCRdist matrix. Welch's t-statistics and random forest were used to narrow the features down to around 13 V-J combinations, which were then fed into a naive Bayes classifier. The Morisita-Horn index was used to measure how similar the thyroid and blood repertoires were. TCRdb took the public reads, trimmed them with fastp at Q25, ran MiXCR for clone calling and kept in-frame beta chains. Each CDR3 protein gets just one entry, which takes the most common genes and DNA from the rows behind it. TCRdb's processing, not the authors' own work, is the source of the V and J calls. The sample table shows about 740,000 distinct CDR3 sequences, and roughly 40% are seen once. 40% to 55% of the sample belongs to the ten largest clones.

The rearranged segments are TRBV20-1 and TRBJ2-7; TRBD1 might be the D gene, on 6 matching bases. The TCR sequence derives from an adult man with Graves' ophthalmopathy. Sample: peripheral blood. In nucleotides, the sequence is TGCAGTGCTACAGGGGATACCTACGAGCAGTACTTC. Translated, this is CSATGDTYEQYF.